This is a list of T cell receptor beta chains from one sample in a study of T cell repertoires in aging, cancer and after chemotherapy. Each CDR3 protein gets one entry after TCRdb re-called the multiplex PCR reads with MiXCR. The table has approximately 2,100 distinct CDR3 sequences, 32% seen once. Sequencing was carried out using blood. The receptors were gathered from a human donor with a solid tumor. CDR3s include the opening cysteine and the closing phenylalanine or tryptophan. A D gene is named only where the DNA matches it firmly. A row's size may be missing; if present it is once, few, many or a size class.

TRBD2,-,TRBV28,TRBJ2-3,CASSTLAGGTDTQYF,TGTGCCAGCAGTACACTAGCGGGCGGCACAGATACGCAGTATTTT
-,-,TRBV6-1,TRBJ2-5,CASSAREGINKYF,TGTGCCAGCAGTGCGAGGGAAGGGATAAATAAGTACTTC
-,large,TRBV11-1,TRBJ2-3,CASSQGSGTDTQYF,TGTGCCAGCAGCCAGGGGTCAGGCACAGATACGCAGTATTTT
-,-,TRBV5-1,TRBJ1-4,CAPRLPQHNEKLFF,TGTGCCCCCCGCCTCCCGCAGCATAATGAAAAACTGTTTTTT
-,-,TRBV6-6,TRBJ1-4,CASSYRAGDGEKLFF,TGTGCCAGCAGTTACAGGGCAGGGGACGGTGAAAAACTGTTTTTT
TRBD1,-,TRBV7-2,TRBJ1-1,CASSRRGMNTEAFF,TGTGCCAGCAGCCGCAGGGGGATGAACACTGAAGCTTTCTTT
-,-,TRBV5-6,TRBJ2-6,CVSSRGLSGANVLTF,TGTGTCAGCAGCCGAGGTCTCTCTGGGGCCAACGTCCTGACTTTC
-,-,TRBV6-6,TRBJ1-1,CASSYSTASTEAFF,TGTGCCAGCAGTTACTCGACGGCGAGTACTGAAGCTTTCTTT
-,few,TRBV19,TRBJ2-6,CASSNRVSGANVLTF,TGTGCCAGTTCCAACAGGGTCTCTGGGGCCAACGTCCTGACTTTC
-,-,TRBV5-4,TRBJ2-2,CASRPFHTGELFF,TGTGCCAGCAGACCATTTCACACCGGGGAGCTGTTTTTT
TRBD1,few,TRBV5-1,TRBJ1-2,CASSQPGQGRGYTF,TGCGCCAGCAGCCAACCAGGACAGGGGCGCGGCTACACCTTC
-,-,TRBV5-4,TRBJ2-1,CASSATNIGNEQFF,TGTGCCAGCAGTGCCACCAATATAGGGAATGAGCAGTTCTTC
-,large,TRBV6-5,TRBJ1-6,CASSYSGDFNSPLHF,TGTGCCAGCAGTTACTCAGGGGACTTTAATTCACCCCTCCACTTT
TRBD1,large,TRBV6-5,TRBJ1-5,CASSLSRDRDQPQHF,TGTGCCAGCAGCCTGTCCCGGGACAGGGATCAGCCCCAGCATTTT
-,few,TRBV27,TRBJ2-7,CASSRWGGGEQYF,TGTGCCAGCAGTCGATGGGGCGGAGGCGAGCAGTACTTC
TRBD1,-,TRBV6-2/TRBV6-3,TRBJ1-1,CASRRQGNTEAFF,TGTGCCAGCAGGCGACAGGGGAACACTGAAGCTTTCTTT
TRBD1,large,TRBV6-1,TRBJ1-6,CASSEWGTDNSPLHF,TGTGCCAGCAGTGAATGGGGGACAGATAATTCACCCCTCCACTTT
-,-,TRBV7-2,TRBJ1-2,CASSLDFGQNYGYTF,TGTGCCAGCAGCTTAGATTTCGGACAGAACTATGGCTACACCTTC
-,-,TRBV5-4,TRBJ1-2,CASSLEVTALRKDF,TGTGCCAGCAGCTTGGAAGTGACAGCCCTCAGGAAGGACTTC
-,-,TRBV5-4,TRBJ2-7,CASSSPTGPPYEQYF,TGTGCCAGCAGCTCTCCGACAGGTCCCCCCTACGAGCAGTACTTC
-,few,TRBV6-4,TRBJ2-6,CASSDSGANVLTF,TGTGCCAGCAGTGACTCTGGGGCCAACGTCCTGACTTTC
TRBD2,-,TRBV12-3/TRBV12-4,TRBJ2-1,CASRTSGGPYNEQFF,TGTGCCAGCAGGACTAGCGGGGGGCCGTACAATGAGCAGTTCTTC
-,few,TRBV4-2,TRBJ2-3,CASSQDLADTQYF,TGTGCCAGCAGCCAAGATCTGGCAGATACGCAGTATTTT
TRBD1,-,TRBV6-1,TRBJ1-6,CASTPQGSSYNSPLHF,TGTGCCAGCACCCCACAGGGGAGCTCCTATAATTCACCCCTCCACTTT
-,few,TRBV19,TRBJ2-2,CASKGGQGSNTGELFF,TGTGCCAGTAAAGGGGGGCAGGGTAGCAACACCGGGGAGCTGTTTTTT
-,-,TRBV27,TRBJ2-5,CASSPSGGRETQYF,TGTGCCAGCAGCCCCTCCGGGGGTAGGGAGACCCAGTACTTC
-,-,TRBV7-2,TRBJ1-2,CASSSSQGSRGGYTF,TGTGCCAGCAGCTCCTCACAGGGCTCCAGGGGTGGCTACACCTTC
TRBD2,few,TRBV7-2,TRBJ2-3,CASSFRRGGTDTQYF,TGTGCCAGCAGCTTTCGGCGGGGGGGAACAGATACGCAGTATTTT
TRBD1,-,TRBV7-9,TRBJ1-3,CASSFQGASGNTIYF,TGTGCCAGCAGCTTCCAGGGGGCCTCTGGAAACACCATATATTTT
-,-,TRBV5-4,TRBJ2-1,CASSSPGPNEQFF,TGTGCCAGCAGCTCGCCGGGGCCCAATGAGCAGTTCTTC
TRBD2,-,TRBV15,TRBJ2-5,CATSRTSEQETQYF,TGTGCCACCAGCAGGACTAGCGAACAAGAGACCCAGTACTTC
-,-,TRBV6-1,TRBJ1-2,CAISTPPGGVSNYGYTF,TGTGCCATCAGTACGCCCCCCGGCGGGGTTTCTAACTATGGCTACACCTTC